This T cell receptor beta chain emerged from a study of shared clonotypes between healthy human individuals. A word on this clone: Its matching antigen is unknown.

Assay used: immunoSEQ multiplex PCR; TCRdb lists only in-frame clones, some missing. The table has more than 1,200,000 clones, around 98.5% seen once. This CDR3 is built from 13 residues. CDR1 and CDR2 (germline): SGHDT, YYEEEE. Trimming pared 0 bases from V and 5 bases from J, leaving 9 bases between. Findings and limits, study-wide: It was the few donors that limited the genetic and exposure-history diversity represented.

This sequence joins TRBV5-6 and TRBJ2-7; D is uncertain. The TCR comes from a man in his thirties or forties in good health. Sequenced input: naive CD4+ T cells sorted from blood. Indicated subset: CD45RA+ positively selected. The CDR3 spells CASSLVDGDEQYF. DNA for the CDR3: TGTGCCAGCAGCTTGGTCGATGGGGACGAGCAGTACTTC.